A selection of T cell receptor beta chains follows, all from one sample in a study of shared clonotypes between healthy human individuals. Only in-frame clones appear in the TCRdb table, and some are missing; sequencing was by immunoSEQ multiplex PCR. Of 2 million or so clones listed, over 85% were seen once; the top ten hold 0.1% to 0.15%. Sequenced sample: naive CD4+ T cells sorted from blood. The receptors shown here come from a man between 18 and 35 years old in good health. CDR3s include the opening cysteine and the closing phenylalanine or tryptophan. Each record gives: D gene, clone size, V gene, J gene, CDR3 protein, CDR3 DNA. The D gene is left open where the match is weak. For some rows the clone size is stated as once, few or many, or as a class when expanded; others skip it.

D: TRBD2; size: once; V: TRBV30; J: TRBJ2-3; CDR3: CAWSSTRTSGSTDTQYF; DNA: TGTGCCTGGAGCTCCACCAGGACTAGCGGGAGTACCGATACGCAGTATTTT
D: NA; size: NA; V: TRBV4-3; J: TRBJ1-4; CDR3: CASSQDWAAGKLFF; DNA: TGCGCCAGCAGCCAAGATTGGGCGGCGGGAAAACTGTTTTTT
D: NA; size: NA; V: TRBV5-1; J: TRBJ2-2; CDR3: CASSPRTDAPGELFF; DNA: TGCGCCAGCAGCCCCAGGACTGACGCCCCCGGGGAGCTGTTTTTT
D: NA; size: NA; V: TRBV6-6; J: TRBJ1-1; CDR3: CASSLWRGNTEAFF; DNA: TGTGCCAGCTCCTTGTGGAGGGGGAACACTGAAGCTTTCTTT
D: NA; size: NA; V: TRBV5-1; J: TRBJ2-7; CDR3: CASRASRGNYEQYF; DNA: TGCGCCAGCAGGGCTAGCCGAGGGAACTACGAGCAGTACTTC
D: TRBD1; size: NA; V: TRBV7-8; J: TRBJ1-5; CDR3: CASSFSGGSGGQPQHF; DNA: TGTGCCAGCAGCTTCTCGGGGGGATCAGGGGGCCAGCCCCAGCATTTT
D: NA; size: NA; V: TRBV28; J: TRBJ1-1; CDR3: CASTNTWDTEAFF; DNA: TGTGCCAGCACGAATACGTGGGACACTGAAGCTTTCTTT
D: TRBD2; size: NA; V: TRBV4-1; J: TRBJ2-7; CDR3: CASSQGPGTSGDEQYF; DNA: TGCGCCAGCAGCCAAGGGCCCGGGACTAGCGGGGACGAGCAGTACTTC
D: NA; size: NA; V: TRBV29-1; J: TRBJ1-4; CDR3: CSASGGGSNEKLFF; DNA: TGCAGCGCATCCGGAGGGGGTTCTAATGAAAAACTGTTTTTT
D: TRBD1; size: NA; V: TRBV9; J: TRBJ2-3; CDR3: CASSGRGRADTQYF; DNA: TGTGCCAGCAGCGGCAGGGGGCGCGCAGATACGCAGTATTTT
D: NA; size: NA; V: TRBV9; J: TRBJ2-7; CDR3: CASSVDSQAVYEQYF; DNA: TGTGCCAGCAGCGTAGATTCACAGGCGGTCTACGAGCAGTACTTC
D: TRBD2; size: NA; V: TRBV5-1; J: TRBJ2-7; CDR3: CASSLAGREYEQYF; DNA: TGCGCCAGCAGCTTGGCCGGGCGGGAGTACGAGCAGTACTTC
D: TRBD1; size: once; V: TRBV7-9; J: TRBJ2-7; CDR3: CASISGTGARYEQYF; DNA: TGTGCCAGTATCTCTGGGACAGGGGCGCGGTACGAGCAGTACTTC
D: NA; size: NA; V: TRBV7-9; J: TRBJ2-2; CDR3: CASLSVNTGELFF; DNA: TGTGCCAGCTTATCAGTCAACACCGGGGAGCTGTTTTTT
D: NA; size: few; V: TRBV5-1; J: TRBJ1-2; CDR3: CASSLSTGIGNGYTF; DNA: TGCGCCAGCAGCTTATCTACAGGGATAGGGAATGGCTACACCTTC
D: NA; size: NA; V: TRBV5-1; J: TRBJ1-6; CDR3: CASSLDGDSYNSPLHF; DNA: TGCGCCAGCAGCTTGGATGGAGATTCCTATAATTCACCCCTCCACTTT
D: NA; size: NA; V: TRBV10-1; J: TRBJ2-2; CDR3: CASSEYRQEPNTGELFF; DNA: TGCGCCAGCAGTGAGTACCGGCAGGAGCCAAACACCGGGGAGCTGTTTTTT
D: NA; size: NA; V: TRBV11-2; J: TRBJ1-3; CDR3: CASSLSDSGNTIYF; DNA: TGTGCCAGCAGCTTGTCAGACTCTGGAAACACCATATATTTT
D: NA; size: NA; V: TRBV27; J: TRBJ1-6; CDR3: CASSPASSYNSPLHF; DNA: TGTGCCAGCAGTCCAGCGAGCTCCTATAATTCACCCCTCCACTTT
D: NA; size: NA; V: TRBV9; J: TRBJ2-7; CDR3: CASSGGNYEQYF; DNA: TGTGCCAGCAGCGGGGGTAACTACGAGCAGTACTTC
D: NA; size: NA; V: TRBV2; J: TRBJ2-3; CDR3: CASSVWGAGADTQYF; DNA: TGTGCCAGCAGCGTGTGGGGGGCCGGGGCAGATACGCAGTATTTT
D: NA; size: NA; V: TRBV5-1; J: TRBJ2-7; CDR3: CASSLPGLEQYF; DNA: TGCGCCAGCAGCCTCCCCGGCCTCGAGCAGTACTTC
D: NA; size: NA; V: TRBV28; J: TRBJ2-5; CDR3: CASSRRGLRLETQYF; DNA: TGTGCCAGCAGTAGGAGGGGCCTCCGCCTAGAGACCCAGTACTTC
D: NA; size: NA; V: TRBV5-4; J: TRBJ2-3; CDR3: CASSLEVGGRTDTQYF; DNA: TGTGCCAGCAGCTTGGAAGTTGGTGGGCGCACAGATACGCAGTATTTT
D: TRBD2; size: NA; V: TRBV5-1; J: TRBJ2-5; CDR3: CASSLTSGISETQYF; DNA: TGCGCCAGCAGCCTGACTAGCGGGATTTCGGAGACCCAGTACTTC
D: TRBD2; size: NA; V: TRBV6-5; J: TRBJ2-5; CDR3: CASRGTSEETQYF; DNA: TGTGCCAGCAGGGGGACTAGCGAAGAGACCCAGTACTTC
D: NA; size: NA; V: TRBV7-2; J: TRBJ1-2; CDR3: CASSFYREANYGYTF; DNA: TGTGCCAGCAGCTTCTACAGGGAAGCTAACTATGGCTACACCTTC
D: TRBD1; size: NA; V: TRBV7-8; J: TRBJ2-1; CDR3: CASSDRDRLGNEQFF; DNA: TGTGCCAGCAGCGACCGGGACAGGCTGGGAAATGAGCAGTTCTTC
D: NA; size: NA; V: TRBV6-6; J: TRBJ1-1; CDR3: CASSSPENTEAFF; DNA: TGTGCCAGCAGTTCCCCAGAGAACACTGAAGCTTTCTTT
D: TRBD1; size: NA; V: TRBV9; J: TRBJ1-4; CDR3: CASSAGDSPYEKLFF; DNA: TGTGCCAGCAGCGCAGGGGACAGTCCTTATGAAAAACTGTTTTTT
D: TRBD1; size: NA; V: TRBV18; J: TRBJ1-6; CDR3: CASSPAFGTGGSGQSPLHF; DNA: TGTGCCAGCTCACCAGCGTTTGGGACAGGGGGCAGTGGTCAATCACCCCTCCACTTT
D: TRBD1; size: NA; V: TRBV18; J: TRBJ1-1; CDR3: CASSPLTGAWRENTEAFF; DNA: TGTGCCAGCTCACCACTTACAGGGGCCTGGAGGGAGAACACTGAAGCTTTCTTT
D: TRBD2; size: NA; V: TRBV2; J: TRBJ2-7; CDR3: CASSPEGLAGFEQYF; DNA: TGTGCCAGCAGCCCAGAGGGACTAGCGGGATTCGAGCAGTACTTC
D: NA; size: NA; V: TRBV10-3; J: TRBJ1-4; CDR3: CAIRNNEKLFF; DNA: TGTGCCATCAGGAATAATGAAAAACTGTTTTTT
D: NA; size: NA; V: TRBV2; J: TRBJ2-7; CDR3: CASSVLGGPYEQYF; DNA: TGTGCCAGCAGTGTGCTGGGGGGCCCCTACGAGCAGTACTTC
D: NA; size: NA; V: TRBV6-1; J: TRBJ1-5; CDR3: CASSEVGVPQHF; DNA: TGTGCCAGCAGTGAAGTTGGGGTGCCCCAGCATTTT
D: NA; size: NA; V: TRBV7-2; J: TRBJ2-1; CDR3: CASSLNQLASEQFF; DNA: TGTGCCAGCAGCTTAAATCAACTAGCAAGCGAGCAGTTCTTC
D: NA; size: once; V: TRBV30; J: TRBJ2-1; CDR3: CAWSPLRGSFLNEQFF; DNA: TGTGCCTGGTCACCCCTCCGGGGGAGTTTCCTAAATGAGCAGTTCTTC
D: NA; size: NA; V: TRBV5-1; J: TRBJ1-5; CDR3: CASSLEGINQPQHF; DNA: TGCGCCAGCAGCTTGGAGGGGATCAATCAGCCCCAGCATTTT
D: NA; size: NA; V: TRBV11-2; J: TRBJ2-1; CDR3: CASRYEDYRTTSSYNEQFF; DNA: TGTGCCAGCAGATACGAGGACTACCGAACAACGAGCTCCTACAATGAGCAGTTCTTC